This T cell receptor beta chain was sequenced in a study of blood T cell repertoires in COVID-19. For the study at large: Samples representing acute and convalescent COVID-19 were sourced from the United States, Italy and Spain. The analysed material was cDNA or gDNA that came from T cells, B-cell-depleted T cells, or PBMCs.

V shed 10 bases and J shed 0 bases, with 6 bases lying between them. CDR1 and CDR2 from the germline V gene are MDHEN and SYDVKM. The CDR3 runs 11 residues. Recovery meant two consecutive negative NP/OP PCR tests, professional clearance, or resolved symptoms. Per the study methods: It was from reference gene primer amplification that nucleated cell counts were estimated. The data were produced by immunoSEQ multiplex PCR, yet TCRdb's version contains in-frame clones alone and is incomplete. V, J and clone size are those of that table, while D and trimming were read from the DNA. Of around 240,000 clones listed, around 86% are singletons.

This TCR derives from a woman aged 45 to 65 who had recovered from COVID-19. Sequencing was done on a sample of PBMCs or T cells enriched from blood (not recorded which). This chain uses TRBV28 with TRBJ1-2; D is unresolved. This chain's CDR3 is CATGPNYGYTF. The DNA of the CDR3 is TGTGCCACGGGTCCTAACTATGGCTACACCTTC.